This is a list of T cell receptor beta chains from one sample in a study of CD8 T cells in Susac syndrome. TCRdb passed the immunoSEQ multiplex PCR reads through MiXCR, listing each CDR3 protein once. The sample has approximately 190,000 distinct CDR3 sequences; 90% to 95% are singletons. Material for sequencing was CD4+ T cells from PBMCs. These receptors were taken from a human donor with multiple sclerosis. Both conserved end residues are part of each CDR3. The D gene is left open where the match is weak. A row's size may be missing; if present it is once, few, many or a size class.

v_gene: TRBV4-1
abundance: -
d_gene: -
j_gene: TRBJ1-5
CDR3nt: TGCGCCAGCAGCCAGGGTGGAATCCCCCAGCATTTT
CDR3aa: CASSQGGIPQHF

v_gene: TRBV5-4
abundance: once
d_gene: -
j_gene: TRBJ2-1
CDR3nt: TGTGCCAGCAGCTTGGAAGCCGGCTCCTACAATGAGCAGTTCTTC
CDR3aa: CASSLEAGSYNEQFF

v_gene: TRBV29-1
abundance: -
d_gene: TRBD2
j_gene: TRBJ2-3
CDR3nt: TGCAGCGTTGATGGTGGACTAGCGGGAGATACGCAGTATTTT
CDR3aa: CSVDGGLAGDTQYF

v_gene: TRBV24-1
abundance: -
d_gene: -
j_gene: TRBJ1-2
CDR3nt: TGTGCCACCAGTGATGCGGGACGGCCTATTGGCTACACCTTC
CDR3aa: CATSDAGRPIGYTF

v_gene: TRBV3-1
abundance: -
d_gene: -
j_gene: TRBJ2-7
CDR3nt: TGTGCCAGCAGCCCGCGAGTTAGCGGCGAGCAGTACTTC
CDR3aa: CASSPRVSGEQYF

v_gene: TRBV20-1
abundance: once
d_gene: -
j_gene: TRBJ1-3
CDR3nt: TGCAGTGCCCTGGGTGGCTCTGGAAACACCATATATTTT
CDR3aa: CSALGGSGNTIYF

v_gene: TRBV15
abundance: -
d_gene: -
j_gene: TRBJ1-1
CDR3nt: TGTGCCACCAGCAGAGCCCAGTCTAACACTGAAGCTTTCTTT
CDR3aa: CATSRAQSNTEAFF

v_gene: TRBV30
abundance: -
d_gene: -
j_gene: TRBJ1-6
CDR3nt: TGTGCCTGGTGGCGGGGTTGGGATTCACCCCTCCACTTT
CDR3aa: CAWWRGWDSPLHF

v_gene: TRBV5-1
abundance: once
d_gene: -
j_gene: TRBJ1-1
CDR3nt: TGCGCCAGCAGCTCCCCAACTGAAGCTTTCTTT
CDR3aa: CASSSPTEAFF

v_gene: TRBV30
abundance: -
d_gene: -
j_gene: TRBJ2-3
CDR3nt: TGTGCCTGGAGGAATGGGCTGAGGACAGATACGCAGTATTTT
CDR3aa: CAWRNGLRTDTQYF

v_gene: TRBV29-1
abundance: -
d_gene: -
j_gene: TRBJ1-2
CDR3nt: TGCAGCGTTGACTTAGGAAATATGGACTATGGCTACACCTTC
CDR3aa: CSVDLGNMDYGYTF

v_gene: TRBV5-1
abundance: -
d_gene: TRBD2
j_gene: TRBJ2-2
CDR3nt: TGCGCCACCTACTCCGGGACTACTCACACCGGGGAGCTGTTTTTT
CDR3aa: CATYSGTTHTGELFF

v_gene: TRBV7-3
abundance: -
d_gene: -
j_gene: TRBJ2-3
CDR3nt: TGTGCCAGCAGCTTAACTAGCAGCGCGGGTACGCAGTATTTT
CDR3aa: CASSLTSSAGTQYF

v_gene: TRBV12-3/TRBV12-4
abundance: -
d_gene: -
j_gene: TRBJ2-3
CDR3nt: TGTGCCAGCCGTCGCCTCCCCGGACCGCAGTATTTT
CDR3aa: CASRRLPGPQYF

v_gene: TRBV20-1
abundance: -
d_gene: -
j_gene: TRBJ2-3
CDR3nt: TGCAGTGCCAGACCGGATAATACGCAGTATTTT
CDR3aa: CSARPDNTQYF

v_gene: TRBV29-1
abundance: -
d_gene: -
j_gene: TRBJ2-6
CDR3nt: TGCAGCGTTAGGACTACCTCAGGGGGGGCCAACGTCCTGACTTTC
CDR3aa: CSVRTTSGGANVLTF

v_gene: TRBV18
abundance: -
d_gene: -
j_gene: TRBJ2-3
CDR3nt: TGTGCCAGCTCACCTCTCTTCGTTTTCGGGAGTGATACAGATACGCAGTATTTT
CDR3aa: CASSPLFVFGSDTDTQYF

v_gene: TRBV3-1
abundance: once
d_gene: -
j_gene: TRBJ2-7
CDR3nt: TGTGCCAGCAGCCCCTGGCAGTCCTACGAGCAGTACTTC
CDR3aa: CASSPWQSYEQYF

v_gene: TRBV30
abundance: -
d_gene: -
j_gene: TRBJ1-2
CDR3nt: TGTGCCTGGAGAGTATTGGGGGGAACCTATGGCTACACCTTC
CDR3aa: CAWRVLGGTYGYTF

v_gene: TRBV25-1
abundance: -
d_gene: -
j_gene: TRBJ2-3
CDR3nt: TGTGCCAGCAGCAAGGACGGGCAGGCGCAGTATTTT
CDR3aa: CASSKDGQAQYF

v_gene: TRBV3-1
abundance: -
d_gene: -
j_gene: TRBJ2-5
CDR3nt: TGTGCCAGCAGCCAAGGAGGGCTGGGTGCGGAGACCCAGTACTTC
CDR3aa: CASSQGGLGAETQYF

v_gene: TRBV15
abundance: -
d_gene: -
j_gene: TRBJ2-6
CDR3nt: TGTGCCACCAGCAGTCTCGGGCAGGTCGGGGCCTCTGGGGCCAACGTCCTGACTTTC
CDR3aa: CATSSLGQVGASGANVLTF

v_gene: TRBV5-1
abundance: -
d_gene: -
j_gene: TRBJ2-7
CDR3nt: TGCGCCAGCAGACGGGAGCACATTCGCGAGCAGTACTTC
CDR3aa: CASRREHIREQYF

v_gene: TRBV15
abundance: -
d_gene: -
j_gene: TRBJ1-4
CDR3nt: TGTGCCACCAGCAGAGGCGGTGAAAAACTGTTTTTT
CDR3aa: CATSRGGEKLFF

v_gene: TRBV9
abundance: -
d_gene: -
j_gene: TRBJ1-5
CDR3nt: TGTGCCAGCAGCTCCGACTCGCATAGCAATCAGCCCCAGCATTTT
CDR3aa: CASSSDSHSNQPQHF

v_gene: TRBV30
abundance: -
d_gene: -
j_gene: TRBJ2-1
CDR3nt: TGTGCCTGGTCTGCAGGGCCCACCCTTTATGAGCAGTTCTTC
CDR3aa: CAWSAGPTLYEQFF

v_gene: TRBV20-1
abundance: -
d_gene: TRBD2
j_gene: TRBJ2-4
CDR3nt: TGCAGTGCTAGCCGAGGAGGGATAGCGGGAGGGCTAGCCAAAAACATTCAGTACTTC
CDR3aa: CSASRGGIAGGLAKNIQYF

v_gene: TRBV5-1
abundance: -
d_gene: -
j_gene: TRBJ2-3
CDR3nt: TGCGCCAGCAGCTTGGACCCCCAGGCACCGCAGTATTTT
CDR3aa: CASSLDPQAPQYF

v_gene: TRBV12-3/TRBV12-4
abundance: -
d_gene: -
j_gene: TRBJ1-2
CDR3nt: TGTGCCAGCTGGGGGATGGTGGGACGCAACTATGGCTACACCTTC
CDR3aa: CASWGMVGRNYGYTF

v_gene: TRBV27
abundance: -
d_gene: -
j_gene: TRBJ2-1
CDR3nt: TGTGCCAGCAGTCCTTACCAGGGGAATGATGAGCAGTTCTTC
CDR3aa: CASSPYQGNDEQFF